Only one count was recorded for the clone carrying this TCR beta chain. The antigen remains unidentified. All donors were healthy HIV-negative adults lacking recent acute infections or vaccinations. The data were obtained in a study of shared clonotypes between healthy human individuals. Study findings and constraints: A handful of donors showed sharing of about 4.6% of naive CD4 clonotypes.

Generated by immunoSEQ multiplex PCR, the TCRdb table keeps only in-frame clones and is missing some. The data contain 2 million to 2.5 million clones, approximately 96% of them singletons. The germline CDR1 and CDR2 sequences are MGHDK and SYGVNS. There are 13 residues in the CDR3. Trimming removed 1 base at V and 7 bases at J, with 10 bases between. V gene TRBV25-1 combines with J gene TRBJ2-5, with D tentatively TRBD1 or TRBD2 (5 bases each). Sequencing input: naive CD4+ T cells sorted from blood. Subset noted: CD45RA+ positively selected. The TCR was taken from a man between 18 and 35 years old in good health. CDR3 region: CASSESGRSTQYF. The CDR3 nucleotides read TGTGCCAGCAGTGAATCGGGGCGGTCGACCCAGTACTTC.